The count of the clone carrying this T cell receptor beta chain is one. This sample was taken from a study of blood T cell repertoires in COVID-19. The CDR3 spans 13 residues. Germline CDR1 SGHKS, CDR2 YYEKEE (reference sequence). Trimming stripped 3 bases from V and 3 bases from J, with 9 bases between. Produced via immunoSEQ multiplex PCR; TCRdb's table is partial and in-frame only. This repertoire shows about 140,000 clones, approximately 90% found once; its top ten account for more than 9.5%. V usage is TRBV5-5 and J usage is TRBJ1-1; D is perhaps TRBD1 (5 bases). This clonotype was obtained from a woman of 80 years or more with acute or convalescent COVID-19. The sequencing sample was made of peripheral blood. CDR3 residues: CASSYTGDTEAFF. The DNA of the CDR3 is TGTGCCAGCAGCTACACAGGAGACACTGAAGCTTTCTTT. The full variable domain, rest sourced from reference TRBV5-5 and TRBJ1-1, is DAGVTQSPTHLIKTRGQQVTLRCSPISGHKSVSWYQQVLGQGPQFIFQYYEKEERGRGNFPDRFSARQFPNYSSELNVNALLLGDSALYLCASSYTGDTEAFFGQGTRLTVV.